This T cell receptor beta chain was sequenced in a study of CD8 T cells in Susac syndrome. RNA totalling roughly 0.5 to 1 ug underwent reverse transcription with random hexamers. TCRdb redid the calling of the immunoSEQ multiplex PCR reads with MiXCR, one entry per CDR3 protein. Of 45,000 or so distinct CDR3 sequences in the sample, roughly 93% were seen once. Germline V gives CDR1 SGDLS, CDR2 YYNGEE. V shed 0 bases and J shed 2 bases, with 9 bases lying between them. CDR3 length: 14 amino acids. The J gene is TRBJ2-7, the V gene TRBV9; D is unresolved. Sequencing input: CD8+ T cells from PBMCs. The receptor was derived from a human donor in good health. The CDR3 is CASSVGNMPYEQYF. The CDR3 DNA reads TGTGCCAGCAGCGTAGGAAACATGCCCTACGAGCAGTACTTC.